A single sample gave rise to the 15 T cell receptor beta chains below, sequenced in a study of blood T cell repertoires in COVID-19. The protocol was immunoSEQ multiplex PCR, while the TCRdb copy is restricted to in-frame clones and leaves out a portion. Of approximately 360,000 clones listed, 75% to 90% were seen once; the top ten hold 5.1%. Sequenced material: PBMCs or T cells enriched from blood (not recorded which). The receptors shown here come from a woman aged 45 to 65 who had recovered from COVID-19.

This clone came up a few times. The chain recombines TRBV4-3 with TRBJ1-4; D is unclear. Trimming shortened V by 0 bases and J by 3 bases, and 11 bases separated the two germline ends. Germline V CDR1 and CDR2: LGHNA, YSLEER. The length of the CDR3 is 16 residues. The CDR3 protein is CASSQDWRAANEKLFF. The CDR3 DNA follows: TGCGCCAGCAGCCAAGATTGGCGGGCAGCTAATGAAAAACTGTTTTTT.

V gene TRBV6-6 combines with J gene TRBJ1-3; D is possibly TRBD1 (5 bases). The CDR3 sequence is 14 residues long. In germline, CDR1 is MNHNY, CDR2 SVGAGI (reference sequence). Trimming pared 9 bases from V and 3 bases from J, leaving 15 bases between. For the CDR3, the DNA is TGTGCCAGTTTCCCGGGGGTAGGTGGAAACACCATATATTTT. Its protein is CASFPGVGGNTIYF.

CDR3 in DNA: TGTGCCAGCAGCTTAAGACAGGGTTGGGACACTGAAGCTTTCTTT. Translating it yields CASSLRQGWDTEAFF. The rearrangement uses TRBV11-1 and TRBJ1-1; TRBD1 agrees at 7 bases. Trimming removed 2 bases from V and 3 bases from J; junction bases left unmatched: 6. CDR1 SGHAT and CDR2 FQDESV come from the germline V gene (reference sequence). The CDR3 is 15 residues long.

The chain has TRBV27 and TRBJ2-1; TRBD2 matches 12 bases. The CDR3 spans 17 residues. V trimming: 6 bases; J trimming: 9 bases; junction bases outside the gene matches: 15. Germline V CDR1 and CDR2: MNHEY, SMNVEV (reference sequence). Here the CDR3 reads CASSLKPGLAGGSEQFF. The CDR3 bases are TGTGCCAGCAGCTTAAAACCGGGGCTAGCGGGGGGGAGTGAGCAGTTCTTC.

V and J are TRBV27 and TRBJ1-5; no firm D call. Trimming took off 2 bases at V and 6 bases at J, with 8 bases between the two ends. The germline V gene has CDR1 MNHEY and CDR2 SMNVEV (reference sequence). The length of the CDR3 is 13 residues. CDR3 in DNA: TGTGCCAGCAGTTTAGGAGGGTCTCAGCCCCAGCATTTT. It codes for CASSLGGSQPQHF.

The chain recombines TRBV29-1 with TRBJ1-2; D not resolved. The CDR3 contains 11 residues. V was shortened by 5 bases and J by 4 bases, with 8 bases between the two germline ends. Germline V gene sequence: CDR1 SQVTM, CDR2 ANQGSEA. The CDR3 region has the DNA TGCAGCGTTAGTAGTTCCTATGGCTACACCTTC. Translating gives CSVSSSYGYTF.

This sequence joins TRBV5-1 and TRBJ1-2; D unresolved. Trimming took off 0 bases at V and 8 bases at J, with 17 bases between the two ends. The CDR3 has 15 residues. Germline assignment: CDR1 SGHRS and CDR2 YFSETQ. CDR3 residues: CASSLAPAGFAGYTF. The CDR3 DNA reads as TGCGCCAGCAGCTTGGCGCCGGCAGGATTCGCAGGCTACACCTTC. The complete variable domain, with remaining parts taken from reference TRBV5-1 and TRBJ1-2, reads KAGVTQTPRYLIKTRGQQVTLSCSPISGHRSVSWYQQTPGQGLQFLFEYFSETQRNKGNFPGRFSGRQFSNSRSEMNVSTLELGDSALYLCASSLAPAGFAGYTFGSGTRLTVV.

This clone was picked up a small number of times. The chain recombines TRBV27 with TRBJ1-3; D remains unclear. Per germline, CDR1 MNHEY and CDR2 SMNVEV (reference sequence). CDR3 size: 16 residues. The V and J ends lost 5 bases and 2 bases respectively, with 16 bases between them. CDR3 residues: CASSETGARAGNTIYF. The CDR3 DNA reads TGTGCCAGCAGTGAGACGGGAGCTCGGGCTGGAAACACCATATATTTT.

CDR3 in DNA: TGTGCCAGCAGCTCTCGACAGGGGATGAACACTGAAGCTTTCTTT. This encodes CASSSRQGMNTEAFF. V gene TRBV7-9 combines with J gene TRBJ1-1; TRBD1 agrees at 8 bases. Germline V gene sequence: CDR1 SEHNR, CDR2 FQNEAQ (reference sequence). This CDR3 region has 15 residues. V lost 4 bases, J lost 0 bases, and 4 bases stayed unmatched.

The rearrangement uses TRBV10-3 and TRBJ1-1; D might be TRBD1 (5 bases). Germline V gene data show CDR1 as ENHRY and CDR2 as SYGVKD. The CDR3 sequence is 13 residues long. Trimming removed 3 bases from V and 7 bases from J, with 12 bases in between. The DNA of the CDR3 is TGTGCCATCAGTGATCAGGGAACGGGTGAAGCTTTCTTT. It yields the protein CAISDQGTGEAFF.

The chain recombines TRBV7-2 with TRBJ2-5; TRBD2 matches 11 bases. The CDR3 is 14 residues long. The V and J ends lost 5 bases and 2 bases, in that order; junction bases with no gene match: 1. Looked up from germline, CDR1 is SGHTA and CDR2 is FQGNSA. As DNA, the CDR3 is TGTGCCAGCAGCAGGACTAGCGGGCAAGAGACCCAGTACTTC. Amino acids: CASSRTSGQETQYF.

The CDR3 coding sequence is TGTGCCAGCAGCGCCGGCAGGGGAGAGGCGCAGTATTTT. It is translated as CASSAGRGEAQYF. The chain is built from TRBV7-3 and TRBJ2-3; perhaps TRBD1 as D (6 bases). The CDR3 has 13 amino acids. Germline V gene data show CDR1 as SGHTA and CDR2 as FQGTGA. The V end was cut by 5 bases, the J end by 10 bases, with 16 bases between.

This clone was counted a single time. This chain links TRBV28 with TRBJ1-5; TRBD1 matches at 9 bases. V trimming: 8 bases; J trimming: 2 bases; junction bases outside the gene matches: 13. The CDR3 sequence is 17 residues long. CDR1 and CDR2 (germline): MDHEN, SYDVKM. CDR3 sequence: CASRDRDFQEGNQPQHF. DNA of the CDR3: TGTGCCAGCCGGGACAGGGACTTTCAAGAGGGCAATCAGCCCCAGCATTTT. The full variable domain, rest sourced from reference TRBV28 and TRBJ1-5, is DVKVTQSSRYLVKRTGEKVFLECVQDMDHENMFWYRQDPGLGLRLIYFSYDVKMKEKGDIPEGYSVSREKKERFSLILESASTNQTSMYLCASRDRDFQEGNQPQHFGDGTRLSIL.

This sequence joins TRBV5-1 and TRBJ1-1; no clear D gene. The CDR3 spans 12 residues. V was shortened by 4 bases and J by 5 bases, with 9 bases between the two germline ends. Germline CDR1 SGHRS, CDR2 YFSETQ. The CDR3 loop is CASSASGTEAFF. Here the CDR3 DNA reads TGCGCCAGCAGCGCCTCAGGAACTGAAGCTTTCTTT.

The chain uses TRBV7-6 and TRBJ2-2; possibly TRBD1 for D (5 bases). CDR3 length: 16 residues. CDR1 is SGHVS and CDR2 is FNYEAQ in the germline V gene. Trimming removed 1 base at V and 2 bases at J, with 11 bases between. Here the CDR3 DNA reads TGTGCCAGCAGCTTAGTTCGACAGCGAAACACCGGGGAGCTGTTTTTT. Translation gives CASSLVRQRNTGELFF.